The table lists the clone carrying this T cell receptor beta chain with a count of one. The antigen is not known. The data are from a study of T cell responses to AZD1222 COVID-19 vaccine. The method was immunoSEQ multiplex PCR; TCRdb's version includes in-frame clones alone and lacks a portion of them. This sample yields 150,000 or so clones, of which 92% are seen a single time; 1.1% to 1.5% belongs to the top ten. Study-level findings and limits: Elevations in Spike-specific TCR breadth and depth followed administration of two AZD1222 doses. There were mostly white British donors and more females than males, and clonal diversity was possibly underestimated. After the peak T cell response, and only then, were repertoires sampled.

CDR3 length: 14 residues. V dropped 5 bases and J dropped 3 bases, with 11 bases sitting between them. Germline assignment: CDR1 MGHRA and CDR2 YSYEKL. This clonotype was obtained from an adult in good health. The chain links TRBV4-1 to TRBJ1-5, with a weak D call TRBD1 (5 bases). The sample was peripheral blood, taken on day 0 of AZD1222 vaccination. The DNA of the CDR3 is TGCGCCAGCAGCTCAAGGGGACTCAATCAGCCCCAGCATTTT. Amino acids: CASSSRGLNQPQHF.